A single sample is the source of the 8 T cell receptor beta chains below, sequenced in a study of OX40 agonist ivuxolimab in advanced cancers. Assay used: immunoSEQ multiplex PCR; TCRdb lists only in-frame clones, some missing. The data show roughly 150,000 clones, 85% to 95% seen once. This specimen was CD4+ or CD8+ T cells sorted from blood, taken in a trial of the OX40 agonist ivuxolimab. These receptors all stem from an adult with an advanced solid tumor such as melanoma, head and neck, liver or kidney cancer.

The genes are TRBV9 and TRBJ2-1; tentative D call: TRBD1 (6 bases). CDR3 size: 16 residues. Germline CDR1 reads SGDLS; CDR2 reads YYNGEE. V gave up 0 bases and J gave up 6 bases, with 16 bases separating them. This CDR3 reads CASSVGGPNGGNEQFF. CDR3 nucleotide sequence: TGTGCCAGCAGCGTAGGGGGGCCTAATGGAGGCAATGAGCAGTTCTTC.

V gene TRBV10-3 combines with J gene TRBJ1-5, with D unclear. CDR1 and CDR2 (germline): ENHRY, SYGVKD. There are 13 residues in the CDR3. V lost 7 bases, J lost 5 bases, and 12 bases lay in between. CDR3 sequence: CAITPRTDQPQHF. In DNA form, the CDR3 reads TGTGCCATCACCCCCCGGACCGATCAGCCCCAGCATTTT.

As to this clone: Mismatch with germline at one junction end may stem from a read error. The chain couples TRBV18 to TRBJ1-2; a weak D match, TRBD1 (5 bases). The CDR3 covers 13 residues. The germline V gene encodes CDR1 KGHSH and CDR2 LQKENI. CDR3 in DNA: TGTGCCAGCTCACCAGAGATGGGAGTGCCGGGGCCCTTC. This sequence encodes CASSPEMGVPGPF.

This chain joins TRBV9 and TRBJ2-1; D is uncertain. CDR3 length: 13 amino acids. With 1 base removed from V and 2 bases from J, the gap between germline ends came to 4 bases. Germline CDR1 and CDR2: SGDLS and YYNGEE. DNA for the CDR3: TGTGCCAGCAGCGTAACCCCCTACAATGAGCAGTTCTTC. This sequence encodes CASSVTPYNEQFF. The whole variable domain, remainder taken from reference TRBV9 and TRBJ2-1, is DSGVTQTPKHLITATGQRVTLRCSPRSGDLSVYWYQQSLDQGLQFLIQYYNGEERAKGNILERFSAQQFPDLHSELNLSSLELGDSALYFCASSVTPYNEQFFGPGTRLTVL.

The chain couples TRBV2 to TRBJ1-2; TRBD1 matches at 8 bases. The CDR3 consists of 14 residues. The V segment lost 5 bases and the J segment 4 bases; nucleotides outside the gene matches: 6. The germline V gene has CDR1 SNHLY and CDR2 FYNNEI. CDR3 residues: CASSLGQGSYGYTF. The CDR3 coding sequence is TGTGCCAGCAGTCTTGGACAGGGCAGCTATGGCTACACCTTC. Together with reference TRBV2 and TRBJ1-2, the CDR3 gives the full variable domain: EPEVTQTPSHQVTQMGQEVILRCVPISNHLYFYWYRQILGQKVEFLVSFYNNEISEKSEIFDDQFSVERPDGSNFTLKIRSTKLEDSAMYFCASSLGQGSYGYTFGSGTRLTVV.

This chain uses TRBV11-2 with TRBJ2-5; D not certain. The CDR3 loop spans 12 amino acids. CDR1 is SGHAT, CDR2 FQNNGV, per germline. V was cut by 0 bases and J by 5 bases, with 4 bases left in between. The CDR3 region is CASSLEGETQYF. CDR3 in DNA: TGTGCCAGCAGCTTAGAGGGCGAGACCCAGTACTTC.

The chain couples TRBV10-3 to TRBJ2-3; a weak D match, TRBD2 (5 bases). CDR1 is ENHRY, CDR2 SYGVKD, per germline. Between the trimmed V and J ends, which lost 8 bases and 0 bases, there was a span of 9 bases. This CDR3 region has 13 residues. In DNA form, the CDR3 reads TGTGCCATCGAGGGCAGTAGCACAGATACGCAGTATTTT. It yields the protein CAIEGSSTDTQYF.

The J gene is TRBJ2-3, the V gene TRBV29-1; TRBD1 matches at 8 bases. After removal of 8 bases from V and 5 bases from J, the junction contained 9 bases not matched to a gene. The CDR3 totals 13 residues. CDR1 is SQVTM, CDR2 ANQGSEA, per germline. The CDR3 protein is CSSWSGGIDTQYF. CDR3 sequence (DNA): TGCAGCTCATGGTCAGGGGGCATAGATACGCAGTATTTT.